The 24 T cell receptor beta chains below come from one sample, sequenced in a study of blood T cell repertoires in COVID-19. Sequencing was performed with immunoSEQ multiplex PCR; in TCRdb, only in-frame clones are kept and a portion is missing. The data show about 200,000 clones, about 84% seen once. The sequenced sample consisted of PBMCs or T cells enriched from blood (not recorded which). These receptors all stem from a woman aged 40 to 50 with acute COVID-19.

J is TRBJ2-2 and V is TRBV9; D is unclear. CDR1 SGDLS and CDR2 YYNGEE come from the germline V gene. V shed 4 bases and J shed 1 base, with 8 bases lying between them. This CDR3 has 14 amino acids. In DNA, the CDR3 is TGTGCCAGCAGCCCCTTTATGAACACCGGGGAGCTGTTTTTT. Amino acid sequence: CASSPFMNTGELFF.

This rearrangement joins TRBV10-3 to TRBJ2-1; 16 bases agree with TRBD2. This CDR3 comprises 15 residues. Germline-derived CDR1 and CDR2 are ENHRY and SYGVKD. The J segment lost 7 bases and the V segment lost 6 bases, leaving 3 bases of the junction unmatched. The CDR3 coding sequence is TGTGCCATCAGCTGGGGACTAGCGGGGGGGAATGAGCAGTTCTTC. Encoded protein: CAISWGLAGGNEQFF.

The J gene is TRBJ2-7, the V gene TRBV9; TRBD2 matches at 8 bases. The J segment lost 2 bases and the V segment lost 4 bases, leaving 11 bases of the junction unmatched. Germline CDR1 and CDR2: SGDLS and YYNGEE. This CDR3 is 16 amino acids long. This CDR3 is CASSPRGSGTTYEQYF. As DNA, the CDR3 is TGTGCCAGCAGCCCCCGTGGTAGCGGGACCACCTACGAGCAGTACTTC. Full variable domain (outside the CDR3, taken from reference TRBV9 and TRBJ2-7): DSGVTQTPKHLITATGQRVTLRCSPRSGDLSVYWYQQSLDQGLQFLIQYYNGEERAKGNILERFSAQQFPDLHSELNLSSLELGDSALYFCASSPRGSGTTYEQYFGPGTRLTVT.

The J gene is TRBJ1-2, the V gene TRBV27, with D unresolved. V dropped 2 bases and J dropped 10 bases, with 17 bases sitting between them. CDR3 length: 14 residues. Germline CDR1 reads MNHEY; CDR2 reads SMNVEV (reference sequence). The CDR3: CASSLGGSPMVYTF. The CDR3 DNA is TGTGCCAGCAGTTTAGGCGGGAGCCCTATGGTCTACACCTTC.

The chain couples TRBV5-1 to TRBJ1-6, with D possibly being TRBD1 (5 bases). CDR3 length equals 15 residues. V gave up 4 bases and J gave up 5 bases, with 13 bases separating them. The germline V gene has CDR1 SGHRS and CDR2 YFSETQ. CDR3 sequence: CASSRRVGDNSPLHF. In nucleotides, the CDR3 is TGCGCCAGCAGCCGCAGGGTCGGTGATAATTCACCCCTCCACTTT.

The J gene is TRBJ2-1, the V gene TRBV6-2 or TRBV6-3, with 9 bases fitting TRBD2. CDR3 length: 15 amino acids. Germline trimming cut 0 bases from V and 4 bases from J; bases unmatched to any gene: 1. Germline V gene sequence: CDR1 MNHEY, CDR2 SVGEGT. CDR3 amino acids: CASSYSTSGYNEQFF. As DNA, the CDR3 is TGTGCCAGCAGTTACTCGACTAGCGGTTACAATGAGCAGTTCTTC.

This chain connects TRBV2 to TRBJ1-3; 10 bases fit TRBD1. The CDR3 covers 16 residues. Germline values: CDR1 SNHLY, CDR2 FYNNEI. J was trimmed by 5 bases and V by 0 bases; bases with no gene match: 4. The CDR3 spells CASSEAGTGDRNTIYF. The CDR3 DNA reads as TGTGCCAGCAGTGAAGCCGGGACAGGGGATAGAAACACCATATATTTT.

The CDR3 sequence: CASSLTPAGGPTGELFF. The DNA for the CDR3 is TGTGCCAGCAGCCTAACGCCAGCGGGGGGGCCCACCGGGGAGCTGTTTTTT. The chain has TRBV7-6 and TRBJ2-2, with 10 bases lining up with TRBD2. Trimming took 5 bases from V and 4 from J; bases not matched to a gene: 10. CDR1 and CDR2 (germline): SGHVS, FNYEAQ. This CDR3 is 17 amino acids long.

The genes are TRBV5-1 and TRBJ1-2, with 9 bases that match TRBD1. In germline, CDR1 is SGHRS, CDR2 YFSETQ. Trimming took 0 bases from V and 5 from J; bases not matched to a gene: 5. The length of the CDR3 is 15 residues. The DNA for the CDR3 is TGCGCCAGCAGCTTGGAGGGGACAGGGATTTATGGCTACACCTTC. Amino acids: CASSLEGTGIYGYTF.

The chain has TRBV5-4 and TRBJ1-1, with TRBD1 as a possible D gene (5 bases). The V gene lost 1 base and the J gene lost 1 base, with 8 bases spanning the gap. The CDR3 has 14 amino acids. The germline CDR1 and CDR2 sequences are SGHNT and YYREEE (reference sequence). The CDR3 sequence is CASSLHGQNTEAFF. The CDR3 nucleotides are TGTGCCAGCAGCTTGCACGGACAGAACACTGAAGCTTTCTTT.

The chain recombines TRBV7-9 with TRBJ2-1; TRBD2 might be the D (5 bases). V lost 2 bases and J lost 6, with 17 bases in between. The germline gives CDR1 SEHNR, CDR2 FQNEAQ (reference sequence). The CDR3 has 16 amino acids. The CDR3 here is CASSLSIRSGGNEQFF. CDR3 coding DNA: TGTGCCAGCAGCTTAAGTATTAGAAGCGGAGGCAATGAGCAGTTCTTC.

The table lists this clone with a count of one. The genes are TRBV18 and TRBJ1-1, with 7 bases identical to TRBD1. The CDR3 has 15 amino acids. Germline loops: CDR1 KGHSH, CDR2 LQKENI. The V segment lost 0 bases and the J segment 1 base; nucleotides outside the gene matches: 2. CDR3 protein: CASSPPTGWNTEAFF. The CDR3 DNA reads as TGTGCCAGCTCACCACCGACAGGGTGGAACACTGAAGCTTTCTTT. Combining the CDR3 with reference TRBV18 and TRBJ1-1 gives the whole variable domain NAGVMQNPRHLVRRRGQEARLRCSPMKGHSHVYWYRQLPEEGLKFMVYLQKENIIDESGMPKERFSAEFPKEGPSILRIQQVVRGDSAAYFCASSPPTGWNTEAFFGQGTRLTVV.

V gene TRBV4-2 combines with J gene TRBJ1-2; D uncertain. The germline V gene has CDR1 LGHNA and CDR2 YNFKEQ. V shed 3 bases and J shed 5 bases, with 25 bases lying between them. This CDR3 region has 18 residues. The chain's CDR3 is CASSHPLLDQVGEYGYTF. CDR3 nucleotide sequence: TGTGCCAGCAGCCACCCCTTACTTGACCAAGTCGGGGAGTATGGCTACACCTTC.

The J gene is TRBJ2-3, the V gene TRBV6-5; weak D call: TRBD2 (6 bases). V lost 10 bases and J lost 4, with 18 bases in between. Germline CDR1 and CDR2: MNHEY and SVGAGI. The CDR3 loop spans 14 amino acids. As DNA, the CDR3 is TGTGCCACGGAGGGGCAGGAACACGCAGATACGCAGTATTTT. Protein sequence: CATEGQEHADTQYF.

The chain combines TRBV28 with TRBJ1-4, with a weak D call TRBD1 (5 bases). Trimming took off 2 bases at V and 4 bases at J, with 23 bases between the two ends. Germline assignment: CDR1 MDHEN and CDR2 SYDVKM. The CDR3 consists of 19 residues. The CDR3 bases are TGTGCCAGCAGTTTAACCCCGACAGCCGCACTTCACAATAATGAAAAACTGTTTTTT. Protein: CASSLTPTAALHNNEKLFF.

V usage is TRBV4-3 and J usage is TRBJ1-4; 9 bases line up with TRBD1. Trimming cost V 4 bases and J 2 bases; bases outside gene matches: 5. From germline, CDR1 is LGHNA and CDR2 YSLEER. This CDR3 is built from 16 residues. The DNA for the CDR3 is TGCGCCAGCAGCCGAGGACAGGGGTCGACTAATGAAAAACTGTTTTTT. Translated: CASSRGQGSTNEKLFF.

In DNA form, the CDR3 reads TGTGCCAGCTCACAAGAGACGGGGAACACTGAAGCTTTCTTT. Translated: CASSQETGNTEAFF. The chain recombines TRBV18 with TRBJ1-1; D not resolved. CDR3 length: 14 amino acids. V lost 4 bases and J lost 1, with 10 bases in between. Germline lookup yields CDR1 KGHSH and CDR2 LQKENI.

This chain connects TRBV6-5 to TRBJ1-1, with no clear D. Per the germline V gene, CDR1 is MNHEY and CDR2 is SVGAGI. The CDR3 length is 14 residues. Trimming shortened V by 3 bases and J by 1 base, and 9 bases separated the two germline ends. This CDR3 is CASSYIEGNTEAFF. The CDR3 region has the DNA TGTGCCAGCAGTTATATCGAGGGGAACACTGAAGCTTTCTTT.

CDR3 DNA: TGTGCCAGCAGCCGATCTGCCGGACAAGGGGGACAGCTGGGAGATACGCAGTATTTT. As protein: CASSRSAGQGGQLGDTQYF. The chain carries TRBV6-6 and TRBJ2-3; TRBD1 matches at 7 bases. Per germline, CDR1 MNHNY and CDR2 SVGAGI (reference sequence). V shed 6 bases and J 5 bases; nucleotides not matched to a gene: 23. The CDR3 extends over 19 amino acids.

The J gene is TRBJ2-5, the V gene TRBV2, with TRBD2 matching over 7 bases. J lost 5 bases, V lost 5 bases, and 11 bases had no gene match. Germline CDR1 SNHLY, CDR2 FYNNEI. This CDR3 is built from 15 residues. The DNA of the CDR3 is TGTGCCAGCAGTTCCAGCGCGGGAGTTAGGGAGACCCAGTACTTC. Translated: CASSSSAGVRETQYF.

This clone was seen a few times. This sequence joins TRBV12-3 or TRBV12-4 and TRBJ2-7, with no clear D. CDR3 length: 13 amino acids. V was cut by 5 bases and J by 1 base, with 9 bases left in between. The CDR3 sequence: CASSRSTSYEQYF. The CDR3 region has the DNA TGTGCCAGCAGTCGGAGTACGTCCTACGAGCAGTACTTC.

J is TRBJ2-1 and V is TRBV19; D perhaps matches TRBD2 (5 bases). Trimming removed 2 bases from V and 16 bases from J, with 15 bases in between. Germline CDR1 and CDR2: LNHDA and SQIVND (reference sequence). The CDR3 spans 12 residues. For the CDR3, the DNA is TGTGCCAGTAGTATATCGAGGGAACCTTACTTCTTC. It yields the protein CASSISREPYFF.

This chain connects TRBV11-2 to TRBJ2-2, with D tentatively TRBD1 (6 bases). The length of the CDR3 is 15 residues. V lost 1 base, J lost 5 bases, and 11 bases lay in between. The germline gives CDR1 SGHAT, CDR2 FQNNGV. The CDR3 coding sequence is TGTGCCAGCAGCTTAGTCCGGCAGGGGACCGGGGAGCTGTTTTTT. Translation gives CASSLVRQGTGELFF.

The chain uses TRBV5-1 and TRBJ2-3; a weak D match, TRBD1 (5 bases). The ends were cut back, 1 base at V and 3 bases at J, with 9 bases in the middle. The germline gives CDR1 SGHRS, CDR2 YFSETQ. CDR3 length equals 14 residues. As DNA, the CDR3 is TGCGCCAGCAGCTTGCAGGGAAAGACAGATACGCAGTATTTT. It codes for CASSLQGKTDTQYF.